The present T cell receptor (beta chain) was sequenced within a study of siplizumab effects on memory and regulatory T cells (dated by TCRdb to the late 2010s). Regarding the complete study: The effect of the anti-CD2 antibody siplizumab on alloreactive T-cell subsets was examined in allogeneic mixed lymphocyte reactions constructed from human PBMCs.

Results the study describes overall, beyond this receptor: Compared with memory T cells, unstimulated naive T cells appeared more diverse, and naive cells seemed to make a substantial contribution to the alloresponse. Because sequences at frequencies below about 10^-5 were poorly captured, only a minor fraction of alloreactive clones could be mapped back to unstimulated subsets. Among mappable alloreactive CD4+ clones, the Treg-derived fraction averaged approximately 63% with siplizumab versus 25% to 30% in control reactions. Whether proliferating Tregs from siplizumab cultures were suppressive was not functionally confirmed. Siplizumab significantly lowered the cumulative frequency of alloreactive sequences that could be traced to unstimulated CD4+ memory T cells. Roughly 75-95% of proliferating CD4+ or CD8+ clones could not be assigned a naive or memory phenotype.

Library creation used the immunoSEQ multiplex PCR assay. Around 100,000 TCR templates per sample were assayed by the deep sequencing platform. Genomic DNA extracted from sorted T cells was the material used for TCRbeta CDR3 sequencing. From the authors' description of their analysis: The R programming language was used for the clonal analysis of the TCRbeta CDR3 data. Alloreactive CD4+ and CD8+ clones were defined by comparing unstimulated samples with post-reaction CFSE-low samples. Alloreactive CD4+ clones were assigned to regulatory or non-regulatory origin by matching sequences to sorted unstimulated Treg and non-Treg repertoires. Entries here come from immuneACCESS through TCRdb and include only in-frame sequences with V and J called. Some clones fail to appear in such tables; in the studies checked, an unresolved V gene covers under half of the shortfall, and the cause of the remainder is unknown. V and J calls and clone size come straight from that table; D and trimming were deduced from the DNA. In this sample the table shows about 98,000 clones, 92% of which occur a single time. 0.9% to 1.3% of the sample rests with the top ten.

Only one count was recorded for this clone. Its antigen is not yet known. Per-base quality was not reported, and no clone a single base away is much larger than it. Sorted unstimulated T cells and proliferating T cells recovered from mixed lymphocyte reactions were subjected to TCRbeta CDR3 sequencing. Fresh whole blood from ten HLA-typed healthy donors was used as the source from which PBMCs were isolated. This sequence originates from a human donor in good health. Sample: CD4+ T cells sorted from blood.

The CDR3 region: CASSLKLARTDTQYF. At the DNA level, the sequence is TGTGCCAGCAGCTTAAAATTAGCTAGAACAGATACGCAGTATTTT. The receptor chain draws on TRBV11-2 and TRBJ2-3; the D gene remains uncertain. Taken from cysteine to phenylalanine, the CDR3 has 15 residues. CDR3 DNA only is kept here, 45 bases in frame from base 1. The V end loses 2 bases and the J end loses 3 bases, and a stretch of 12 bases separates them. Sequences SGHAT (CDR1) and FQNNGV (CDR2) are obtained from the germline V gene. Where the CDR3 stops, the reference TRBV11-2 and TRBJ2-3 genes take over; the full variable domain is EAGVAQSPRYKIIEKRQSVAFWCNPISGHATLYWYQQILGQGPKLLIQFQNNGVVDDSQLPKDRFSAERLKGVDSTLKIQPAKLEDSAVYLCASSLKLARTDTQYFGPGTRLTVL.